One and the same sample provided the 18 T cell receptor beta chains below, sequenced in a study of CD8 T cells in Susac syndrome. When the RNA was reverse transcribed, random hexamers were used with an input of roughly 0.45 to 1 ug. TCRdb analysed the immunoSEQ multiplex PCR reads with MiXCR anew, one entry per CDR3 protein. The repertoire holds fewer than 350,000 distinct CDR3 sequences, with about 92% as singletons. Sample: CD4+ T cells from PBMCs. The receptor set was obtained from a human donor with multiple sclerosis.

The chain combines TRBV12-3 or TRBV12-4 with TRBJ1-1, with a weak D call TRBD1 (6 bases). Trimming took off 5 bases at V and 8 bases at J, with 15 bases between the two ends. The CDR3 consists of 13 residues. The CDR3 DNA is TGTGCCAGCAGTCCTCTGACAGGTTTAGAAGCTTTCTTT. Amino acid sequence: CASSPLTGLEAFF.

The chain combines TRBV9 with TRBJ1-2; the D gene is possibly TRBD1 (5 bases). The CDR3 length is 15 residues. CDR1 is SGDLS, CDR2 YYNGEE, per germline. Trimming shortened V by 0 bases and J by 5 bases, and 14 bases separated the two germline ends. CDR3 bases: TGTGCCAGCAGCGTAGGTCCCAGGGTGGGATATGGCTACACCTTC. Residues: CASSVGPRVGYGYTF.

The J gene is TRBJ2-7, the V gene TRBV7-9; 10 bases map to TRBD1. V was clipped by 4 bases and J by 3 bases; unmatched bases: 15. Germline-derived CDR1 and CDR2 are SEHNR and FQNEAQ (reference sequence). This CDR3 has 18 residues. The CDR3 DNA reads as TGTGCCAGCAGCTCCAATCCCGGATCCGGACAGGGGGTCTACGAGCAGTACTTC. Translated: CASSSNPGSGQGVYEQYF.

V usage is TRBV9 and J usage is TRBJ2-1, with D hard to call. V was cut by 0 bases and J by 6 bases, with 7 bases left in between. Germline V CDR1 and CDR2: SGDLS, YYNGEE. This CDR3 is 13 amino acids long. The CDR3 sequence: CASSVGLLNEQFF. The DNA of the CDR3 is TGTGCCAGCAGCGTAGGCCTCCTCAATGAGCAGTTCTTC.

The CDR3 region is CASSFDTTSNQPQHF. The DNA for the CDR3 is TGTGCCAGCAGTTTCGACACCACCAGCAATCAGCCCCAGCATTTT. The gene calls are TRBV6-2 or TRBV6-3 and TRBJ1-5; D gene unclear. The CDR3 spans 15 residues. Trimming pared 4 bases from V and 1 base from J, leaving 11 bases between. CDR1 and CDR2 (germline): MNHEY, SVGEGT.

The genes are TRBV7-3 and TRBJ2-2; D gene ambiguous. Germline loops: CDR1 SGHTA, CDR2 FQGTGA. The CDR3 extends over 16 amino acids. With 5 bases removed from V and 1 base from J, the gap between germline ends came to 14 bases. The chain's CDR3 is CASSKTPPQNTGELFF. Written as DNA, the CDR3 is TGTGCCAGCAGCAAAACCCCCCCTCAGAACACCGGGGAGCTGTTTTTT.

This sequence joins TRBV7-9 and TRBJ2-1, with TRBD1 identical over 10 bases. The CDR3 length is 17 residues. Trimming at V came to 4 bases and at J to 2 bases, leaving 8 bases not matched to a gene. Germline CDR1 reads SEHNR; CDR2 reads FQNEAQ (reference sequence). The CDR3 region has the DNA TGTGCCAGCAGCTGGGGGGGACAGGGGACAGCCTACAATGAGCAGTTCTTC. Its protein is CASSWGGQGTAYNEQFF.

This chain joins TRBV30 and TRBJ2-3; D call uncertain. The CDR3 has 11 amino acids. V was pared by 3 bases and J by 5 bases, with 6 bases between. The germline CDR1 and CDR2 sequences are GTSNPN and SVGIG (reference sequence). The CDR3 DNA sequence: TGTGCCTGGAGGCCCCAAGATACGCAGTATTTT. This encodes CAWRPQDTQYF.

This clonotype was picked up a small number of times. The V gene is TRBV4-2, the J gene TRBJ2-4; 9 bases are shared with TRBD2. Per the germline V gene, CDR1 is LGHNA and CDR2 is YNFKEQ. The trim removed 1 base at V and 5 bases at J, leaving 6 bases unmatched. The CDR3 is 16 residues long. CDR3 in amino acids: CASSQVVAGGENIQYF. The CDR3 DNA is TGTGCCAGCAGCCAAGTGGTCGCGGGAGGGGAAAACATTCAGTACTTC.

V usage is TRBV19 and J usage is TRBJ2-6; D is ambiguous. Germline-derived CDR1 and CDR2 are LNHDA and SQIVND (reference sequence). The CDR3 extends over 13 amino acids. The V gene lost 9 bases and the J gene lost 2 bases, with 8 bases spanning the gap. Written as DNA, the CDR3 is TGTGCCAGCGGCTGGGCTGGGGCCAACGTCCTGACTTTC. Translating it yields CASGWAGANVLTF.

This clonotype was observed once. The rearrangement links TRBV7-9 to TRBJ2-1; 13 bases match TRBD2. This CDR3 is built from 17 residues. Germline loops: CDR1 SEHNR, CDR2 FQNEAQ (reference sequence). With 5 bases clipped from V and 4 bases from J, the junction kept 8 bases outside the gene matches. The CDR3 DNA follows: TGTGCCAGCAGCGGAGGGACTAGCGGGACTAGGTACAATGAGCAGTTCTTC. The encoded protein is CASSGGTSGTRYNEQFF.

The CDR3 sequence is CASSRGGRAFEQFF. The CDR3 coding sequence is TGTGCCAGCAGCCGAGGCGGGAGGGCATTTGAGCAGTTCTTC. V and J are TRBV6-5 and TRBJ2-1; 9 bases agree with TRBD2. CDR1 and CDR2 from the germline V gene are MNHEY and SVGAGI. Trimming at V came to 6 bases and at J to 9 bases, leaving 9 bases not matched to a gene. This CDR3 spans 14 amino acids.

This clonotype was picked up one time. V usage is TRBV6-2 or TRBV6-3 and J usage is TRBJ2-4; 13 bases line up with TRBD2. Germline-derived CDR1 and CDR2 are MNHEY and SVGEGT. The CDR3 is 18 residues long. The V and J ends lost 8 bases and 0 bases, in that order; junction bases with no gene match: 10. In nucleotides, the CDR3 is TGTGCCAGCGGTCGGACTAGCGGGGGCCAGCTAGCCAAAAACATTCAGTACTTC. Its translation is CASGRTSGGQLAKNIQYF.

V and J are TRBV7-9 and TRBJ1-4; D not certain. V dropped 1 base and J dropped 3 bases, with 12 bases sitting between them. Germline CDR1 and CDR2: SEHNR and FQNEAQ (reference sequence). This CDR3 has 16 amino acids. The CDR3 sequence: CASSLGAPRPNEKLFF. The CDR3 DNA reads as TGTGCCAGCAGCTTAGGAGCACCTAGGCCTAATGAAAAACTGTTTTTT.

This rearrangement joins TRBV5-1 to TRBJ2-2; D might be TRBD2 (5 bases). The germline CDR1 and CDR2 sequences are SGHRS and YFSETQ. The CDR3 is made up of 16 amino acids. Trimming took 0 bases from V and 0 from J, leaving 9 bases between them. DNA of the CDR3: TGCGCCAGCAGCTTGGGACGGGGTGCGAACACCGGGGAGCTGTTTTTT. This translates into CASSLGRGANTGELFF. Based on the CDR3 plus reference TRBV5-1 and TRBJ2-2, the full variable domain is KAGVTQTPRYLIKTRGQQVTLSCSPISGHRSVSWYQQTPGQGLQFLFEYFSETQRNKGNFPGRFSGRQFSNSRSEMNVSTLELGDSALYLCASSLGRGANTGELFFGEGSRLTVL.

V and J are TRBV7-9 and TRBJ2-7, with 7 bases lining up with TRBD2. Germline assignment: CDR1 SEHNR and CDR2 FQNEAQ (reference sequence). The CDR3 runs 12 residues. V shed 8 bases, J shed 0 bases, and the junction held 1 base outside the gene matches. The CDR3 here is CASAGDSYEQYF. Here the CDR3 DNA reads TGTGCCAGCGCGGGAGACTCCTACGAGCAGTACTTC. The whole variable domain, filled in from reference TRBV7-9 and TRBJ2-7, reads DTGVSQNPRHKITKRGQNVTFRCDPISEHNRLYWYRQTLGQGPEFLTYFQNEAQLEKSRLLSDRFSAERPKGSFSTLEIQRTEQGDSAMYLCASAGDSYEQYFGPGTRLTVT.

The gene calls are TRBV18 and TRBJ1-5; 8 positions agree with TRBD1. V was clipped by 2 bases and J by 6 bases; unmatched bases: 9. The germline CDR1 and CDR2 sequences are KGHSH and LQKENI. This CDR3 is 16 amino acids long. CDR3 DNA sequence: TGTGCCAGCTCACCAACCAGGGGGCCGCTGAGTCAGCCCCAGCATTTT. Its translation is CASSPTRGPLSQPQHF.

The chain recombines TRBV6-1 with TRBJ2-5, with TRBD2 matching over 10 bases. CDR1 is MNHNS, CDR2 SASEGT, per germline. Trimming took 6 bases from V and 5 from J; bases not matched to a gene: 6. The CDR3 has 14 residues. This CDR3 is CASRPSGGWETQYF. For the CDR3, the DNA is TGTGCCAGCAGGCCTAGCGGGGGATGGGAGACCCAGTACTTC.